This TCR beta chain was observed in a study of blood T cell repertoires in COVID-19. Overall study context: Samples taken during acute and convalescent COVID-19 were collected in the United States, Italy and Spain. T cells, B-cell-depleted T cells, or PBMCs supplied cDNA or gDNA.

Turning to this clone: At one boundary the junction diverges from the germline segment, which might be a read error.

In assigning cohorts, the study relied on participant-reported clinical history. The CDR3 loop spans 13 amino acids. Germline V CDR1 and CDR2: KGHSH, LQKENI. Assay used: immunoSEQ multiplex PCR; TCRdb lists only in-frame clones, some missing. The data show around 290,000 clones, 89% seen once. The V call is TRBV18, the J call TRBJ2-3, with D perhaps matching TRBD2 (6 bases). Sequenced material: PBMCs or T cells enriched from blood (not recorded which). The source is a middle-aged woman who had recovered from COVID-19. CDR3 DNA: TGTGCCAGCTCGCCACCTAGCGAGGGAAGGCAGTATTTT. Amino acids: CASSPPSEGRQYF.